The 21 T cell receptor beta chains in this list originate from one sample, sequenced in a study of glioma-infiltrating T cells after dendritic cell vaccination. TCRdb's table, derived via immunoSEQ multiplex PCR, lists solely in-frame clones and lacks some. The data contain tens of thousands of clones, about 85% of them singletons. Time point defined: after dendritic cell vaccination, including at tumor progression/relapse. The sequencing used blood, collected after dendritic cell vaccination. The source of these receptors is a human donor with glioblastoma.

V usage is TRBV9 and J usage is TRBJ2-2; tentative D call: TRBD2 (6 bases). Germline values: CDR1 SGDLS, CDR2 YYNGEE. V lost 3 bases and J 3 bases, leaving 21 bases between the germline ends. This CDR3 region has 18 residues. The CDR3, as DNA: TGTGCCAGCAGCGCCTCTACGTGGACGGGGGTGGACACCGGGGAGCTGTTTTTT. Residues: CASSASTWTGVDTGELFF.

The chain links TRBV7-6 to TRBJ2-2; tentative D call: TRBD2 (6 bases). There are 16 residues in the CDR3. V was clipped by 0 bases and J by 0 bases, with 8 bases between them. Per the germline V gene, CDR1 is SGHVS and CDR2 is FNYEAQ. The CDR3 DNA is TGTGCCAGCAGCTTAGCGCCGGGGGCGAACACCGGGGAGCTGTTTTTT. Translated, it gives CASSLAPGANTGELFF.

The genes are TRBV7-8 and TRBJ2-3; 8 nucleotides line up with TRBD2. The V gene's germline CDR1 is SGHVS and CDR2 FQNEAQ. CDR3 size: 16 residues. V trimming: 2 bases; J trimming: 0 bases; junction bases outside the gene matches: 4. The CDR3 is CASSLFERGSTDTQYF. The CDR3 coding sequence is TGTGCCAGCAGCTTATTTGAGCGGGGGAGCACAGATACGCAGTATTTT.

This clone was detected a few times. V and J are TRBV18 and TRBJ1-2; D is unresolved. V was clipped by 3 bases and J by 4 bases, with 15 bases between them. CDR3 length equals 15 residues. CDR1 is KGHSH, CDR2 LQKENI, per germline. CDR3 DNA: TGTGCCAGCTCACCCTTTCCGGGAGGGATCTATGGCTACACCTTC. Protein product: CASSPFPGGIYGYTF. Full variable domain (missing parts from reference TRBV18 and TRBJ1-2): NAGVMQNPRHLVRRRGQEARLRCSPMKGHSHVYWYRQLPEEGLKFMVYLQKENIIDESGMPKERFSAEFPKEGPSILRIQQVVRGDSAAYFCASSPFPGGIYGYTFGSGTRLTVV.

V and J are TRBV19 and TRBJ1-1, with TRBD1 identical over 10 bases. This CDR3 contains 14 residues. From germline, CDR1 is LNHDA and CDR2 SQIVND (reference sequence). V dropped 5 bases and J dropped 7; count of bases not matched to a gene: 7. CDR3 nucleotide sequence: TGTGCCAGTAGTGAGAGACAGGGGGCCGGTGAAGCTTTCTTT. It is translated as CASSERQGAGEAFF.

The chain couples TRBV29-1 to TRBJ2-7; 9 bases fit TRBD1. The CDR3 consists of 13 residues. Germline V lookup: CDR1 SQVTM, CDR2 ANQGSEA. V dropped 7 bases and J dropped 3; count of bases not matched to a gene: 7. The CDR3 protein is CSAEGTGYYEQYF. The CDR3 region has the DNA TGCAGCGCCGAGGGGACAGGGTACTACGAGCAGTACTTC.

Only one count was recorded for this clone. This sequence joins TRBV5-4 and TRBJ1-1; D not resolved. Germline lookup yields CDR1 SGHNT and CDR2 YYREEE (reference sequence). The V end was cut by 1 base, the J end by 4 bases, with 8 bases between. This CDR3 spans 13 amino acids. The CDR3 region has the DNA TGTGCCAGCAGCTTGAGCGGGGTCACTGAAGCTTTCTTT. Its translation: CASSLSGVTEAFF.

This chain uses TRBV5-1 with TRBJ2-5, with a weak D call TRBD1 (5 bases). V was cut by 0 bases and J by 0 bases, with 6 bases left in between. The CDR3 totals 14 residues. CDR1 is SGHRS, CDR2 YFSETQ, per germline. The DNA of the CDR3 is TGCGCCAGCAGCTTGGGGGGCTACCAAGAGACCCAGTACTTC. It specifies CASSLGGYQETQYF. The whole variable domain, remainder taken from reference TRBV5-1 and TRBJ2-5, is KAGVTQTPRYLIKTRGQQVTLSCSPISGHRSVSWYQQTPGQGLQFLFEYFSETQRNKGNFPGRFSGRQFSNSRSEMNVSTLELGDSALYLCASSLGGYQETQYFGPGTRLLVL.

CDR3 region: CSAQAGGTAEAFF. CDR3 sequence (DNA): TGCAGCGCCCAGGCGGGGGGGACCGCTGAAGCTTTCTTT. This chain links TRBV29-1 with TRBJ1-1; a weak D match, TRBD1 (5 bases). This CDR3 spans 13 amino acids. Germline-derived CDR1 and CDR2 are SQVTM and ANQGSEA. The V and J ends lost 7 bases and 6 bases respectively, with 18 bases between them.

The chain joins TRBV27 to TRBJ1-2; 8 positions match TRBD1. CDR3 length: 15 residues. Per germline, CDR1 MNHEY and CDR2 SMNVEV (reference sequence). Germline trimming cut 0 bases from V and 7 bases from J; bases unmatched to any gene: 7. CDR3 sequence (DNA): TGTGCCAGCAGTTTATCGGGGACAGGCTTCTTTGGCTACACCTTC. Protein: CASSLSGTGFFGYTF.

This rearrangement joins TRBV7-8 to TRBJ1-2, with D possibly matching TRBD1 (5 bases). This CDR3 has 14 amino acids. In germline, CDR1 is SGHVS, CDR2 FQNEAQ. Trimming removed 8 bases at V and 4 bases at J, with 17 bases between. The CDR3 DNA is TGTGCCAGCCACTCTTCAGGGAATGCCTATGGCTACACCTTC. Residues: CASHSSGNAYGYTF.

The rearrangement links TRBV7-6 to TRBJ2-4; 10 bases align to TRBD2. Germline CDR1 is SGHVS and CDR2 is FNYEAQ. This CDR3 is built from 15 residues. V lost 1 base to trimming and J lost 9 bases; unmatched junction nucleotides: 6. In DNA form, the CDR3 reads TGTGCCAGCAGCTTAGAGGCGACTAGCGGGTCCATTCAGTACTTC. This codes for CASSLEATSGSIQYF.

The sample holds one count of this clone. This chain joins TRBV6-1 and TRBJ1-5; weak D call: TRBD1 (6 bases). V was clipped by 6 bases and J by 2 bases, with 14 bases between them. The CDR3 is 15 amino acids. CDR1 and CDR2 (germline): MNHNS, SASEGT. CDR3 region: CASRRGNDGNQPQHF. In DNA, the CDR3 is TGTGCCAGCAGGAGGGGGAACGATGGCAATCAGCCCCAGCATTTT.

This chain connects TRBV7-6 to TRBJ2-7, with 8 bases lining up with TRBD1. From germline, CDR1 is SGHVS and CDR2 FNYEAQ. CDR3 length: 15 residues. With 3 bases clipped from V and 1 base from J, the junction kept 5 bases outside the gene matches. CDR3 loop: CASSFGTGDSYEQYF. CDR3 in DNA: TGTGCCAGCAGCTTCGGGACAGGCGATTCCTACGAGCAGTACTTC.

The CDR3 sequence: CASSQDFGGGETQYF. For the CDR3, the DNA is TGCGCCAGCAGCCAAGATTTCGGGGGGGGAGAGACCCAGTACTTC. The chain couples TRBV4-3 to TRBJ2-5; 8 bases align to TRBD2. The CDR3 spans 15 residues. The V gene's germline CDR1 is LGHNA and CDR2 YSLEER. The junction had 4 bases not matched to a gene; V was cut back by 0 bases and J by 4 bases.

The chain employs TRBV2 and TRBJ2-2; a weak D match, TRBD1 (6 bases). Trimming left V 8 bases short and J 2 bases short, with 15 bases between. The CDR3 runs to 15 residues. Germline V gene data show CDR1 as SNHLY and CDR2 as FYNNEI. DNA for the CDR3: TGTGCCAGCGGCCCACAGGGCGTCAACACCGGGGAGCTGTTTTTT. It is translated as CASGPQGVNTGELFF.

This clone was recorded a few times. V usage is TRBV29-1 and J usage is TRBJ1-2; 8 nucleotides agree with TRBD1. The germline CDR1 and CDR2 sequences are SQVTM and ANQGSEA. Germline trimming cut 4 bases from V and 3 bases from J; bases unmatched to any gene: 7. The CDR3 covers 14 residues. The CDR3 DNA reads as TGCAGCGTTGTTGGAGGACAGGGCGACTATGGCTACACCTTC. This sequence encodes CSVVGGQGDYGYTF.

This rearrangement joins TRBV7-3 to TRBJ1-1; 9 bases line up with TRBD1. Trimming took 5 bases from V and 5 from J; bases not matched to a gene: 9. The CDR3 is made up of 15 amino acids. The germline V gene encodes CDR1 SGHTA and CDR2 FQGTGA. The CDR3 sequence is CASSIGQGPGTEAFF. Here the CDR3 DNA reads TGTGCCAGCAGCATAGGACAGGGGCCGGGGACTGAAGCTTTCTTT.

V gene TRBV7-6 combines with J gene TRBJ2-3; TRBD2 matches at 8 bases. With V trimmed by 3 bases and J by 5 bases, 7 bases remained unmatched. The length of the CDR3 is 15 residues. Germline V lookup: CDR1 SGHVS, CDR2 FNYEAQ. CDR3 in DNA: TGTGCCAGCAGCTTTGGCGGGGGGCGAGGAGATACGCAGTATTTT. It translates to CASSFGGGRGDTQYF.

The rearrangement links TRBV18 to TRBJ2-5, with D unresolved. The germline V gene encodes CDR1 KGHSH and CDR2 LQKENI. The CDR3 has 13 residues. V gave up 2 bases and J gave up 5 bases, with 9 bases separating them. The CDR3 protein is CASSPFTTETQYF. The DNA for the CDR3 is TGTGCCAGCTCACCATTCACAACGGAGACCCAGTACTTC.

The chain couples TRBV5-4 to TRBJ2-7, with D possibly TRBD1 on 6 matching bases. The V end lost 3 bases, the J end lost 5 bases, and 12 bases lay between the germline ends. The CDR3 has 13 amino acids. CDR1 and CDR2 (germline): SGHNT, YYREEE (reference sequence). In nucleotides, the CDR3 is TGTGCCAGCAGCTATTATAACAGGGACGAGCAGTACTTC. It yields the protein CASSYYNRDEQYF.